This T cell receptor (beta chain) originates from a study of neurological immune-mediated disorders. At the level of the study: The multiple sclerosis group of roughly 35 included roughly 31 relapsing-remitting and 3 secondary progressive patients.

General study points: According to phylogenetic grouping, one related-CDR3 cluster, a possible signature, contained the repertoires of 18 of 34 multiple sclerosis patients.

5'RACE employing 10-nucleotide random UMIs yielded the cDNA. One entry per CDR3 protein results from TCRdb running MiXCR on the 5' RACE reads. The table lists 95,000 or so distinct CDR3 sequences, roughly 4% of them singletons, with 6% in the top ten. Unsorted libraries were generated from 2 million PBMCs. These cells had been stored in RNAlater at -80 C. This clonotype was found many times. Its matching antigen is unknown. The receptor was derived from a young woman with multiple sclerosis. The sample consisted of PBMCs.

CDR3 sequence: CASSLEGLAGTRFF. The DNA for the CDR3 is TGTGCCAGCAGCTTAGAGGGACTAGCGGGGACGCGGTTCTTC. This chain uses TRBV7-8 with TRBJ2-1; TRBD2 agrees at 13 bases. J lost 15 bases, V lost 1 base, and 6 bases had no gene match. This CDR3 contains 14 residues. Per germline, CDR1 SGHVS and CDR2 FQNEAQ.